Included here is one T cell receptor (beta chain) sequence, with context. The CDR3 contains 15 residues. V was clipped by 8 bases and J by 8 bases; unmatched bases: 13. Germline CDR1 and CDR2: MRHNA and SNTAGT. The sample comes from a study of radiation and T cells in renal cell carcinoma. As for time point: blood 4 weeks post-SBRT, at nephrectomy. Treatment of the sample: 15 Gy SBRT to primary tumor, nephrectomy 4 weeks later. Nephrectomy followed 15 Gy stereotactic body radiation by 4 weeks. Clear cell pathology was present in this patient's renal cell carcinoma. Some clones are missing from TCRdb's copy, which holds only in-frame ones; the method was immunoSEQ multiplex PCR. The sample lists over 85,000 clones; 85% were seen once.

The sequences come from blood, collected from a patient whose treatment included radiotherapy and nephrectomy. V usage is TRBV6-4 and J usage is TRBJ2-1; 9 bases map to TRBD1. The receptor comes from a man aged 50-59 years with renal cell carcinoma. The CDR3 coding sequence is TGTGCCAGCGAAACCCGGGACAGGGATAATTATGAGCAGTTCTTC. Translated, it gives CASETRDRDNYEQFF.